This TCR beta chain was observed in a study of tumor-infiltrating lymphocytes in primary liver carcinoma. Study background: Men and women, 30 to 69 years of age, made up the patients. Productive TCRbeta reads per sample were roughly 3.5 to 8 million, not differing by tissue.

Germline CDR1 and CDR2: KGHDR and SFDVKD. CDR3 length: 15 amino acids. TCR beta cDNA was made from approximately 540 ng total RNA with a constant-region primer. What produced the TCR beta libraries was three nested multiplex PCR rounds using slightly modified ARM-PCR. Use of TRBV1-TRBV30 forward primers with a C-beta reverse primer characterized the first two PCR rounds, which lasted about 10 cycles each. From the multiplex PCR reads, TCRdb called clonotypes with MiXCR, one entry per CDR3 protein. The top ten clones hold 7% to 8.5% of a sample with almost 200,000 distinct CDR3 sequences, approximately 65% of them seen once. Details on this clonotype: The antigen is not known. A junction end diverges from the germline sequence, so it may reflect a read error.

Study results and caveats: The top-250-clone fraction was significantly higher in tumors than in blood (p = 0.039). In tumor-adjacent and tumor-blood pairs, overlap was lower than in tumor region pairs.

Unsorted whole blood yielded the blood RNA, and germline DNA was also extracted. The J gene is TRBJ2-7, the V gene TRBV24-1; 12 positions match TRBD1. The material sequenced was peripheral blood. The receptor's source is a woman in her sixties with primary liver carcinoma and hepatitis B virus infection. CDR3 in amino acids: CTTSEFGTGGGEQYF. The CDR3 DNA reads TGTACCACCAGTGAGTTTGGGACAGGGGGCGGCGAGCAGTACTTC.